This TCR beta chain was obtained from a study of blood T cell repertoires in COVID-19. Study background: Both acute and convalescent COVID-19 samples were obtained from the United States, Italy and Spain.

V was trimmed by 0 bases and J by 4 bases, leaving 9 bases between them. Looked up from germline, CDR1 is GTSNPN and CDR2 is SVGIG (reference sequence). CDR3 length: 13 amino acids. As handled by the study authors: Researchers report that nucleated cell counts were estimated from reference gene primer amplification. The data were produced by immunoSEQ multiplex PCR, yet TCRdb's version contains in-frame clones alone and is incomplete. V, J and clone size are those of that table, while D and trimming were read from the DNA. The sample includes a few hundred thousand clones, 86% seen only once; the top ten take around 10%.

The sequence was collected from a man aged 35-49 years who had recovered from COVID-19. Sequenced sample: peripheral blood. The V call is TRBV30, the J call TRBJ1-1; D is ambiguous. The CDR3: CAWSVHGPTEAFF. The CDR3 coding sequence is TGTGCCTGGAGTGTACATGGTCCCACTGAAGCTTTCTTT.